The present T cell receptor beta chain was sequenced within a study of blood T cell repertoires in COVID-19. In the study overall: Sources were T cells, B-cell-depleted T cells, or PBMCs; the material itself was cDNA or gDNA.

CDR3 length equals 15 residues. Germline CDR1 and CDR2: SGHNT and YYREEE (reference sequence). Germline trimming cut 2 bases from V and 3 bases from J; bases unmatched to any gene: 4. Per the study methods: Amplifying reference gene primers gave estimates of nucleated cell counts. Clones were sequenced by immunoSEQ multiplex PCR, and TCRdb holds only the in-frame ones, with some missing. V and J calls plus clone size are reproduced from that table; the DNA served to infer D and trimming. This sample has 160,000 or so clones; more than 75% occur once, and the top ten carry approximately 2.2%. The specimen was peripheral blood. This chain connects TRBV5-4 to TRBJ2-3; 9 positions agree with TRBD2. The TCR was taken from a young man with acute or convalescent COVID-19. The CDR3 DNA reads as TGTGCCAGCAGCTTAAGCGGGGGGAGGACAGATACGCAGTATTTT. This sequence encodes CASSLSGGRTDTQYF. Combining the CDR3 with reference TRBV5-4 and TRBJ2-3 gives the whole variable domain ETGVTQSPTHLIKTRGQQVTLRCSSQSGHNTVSWYQQALGQGPQFIFQYYREEENGRGNFPPRFSGLQFPNYSSELNVNALELDDSALYLCASSLSGGRTDTQYFGPGTRLTVL.